This TCR beta chain comes out of a study of early T cells in non-severe SARS-CoV-2 infection. Study information: Sequencing of bulk RNA from unsorted whole blood was done, without chain pairing.

Individual cDNA molecules received unique molecular identifiers during library preparation. TCRdb recomputed calls from the 5' RACE reads with MiXCR, one row per CDR3 protein. The profile shows tens of thousands of distinct CDR3 sequences, about 13% of them singletons. Trimming cost V 4 bases and J 6 bases, with 9 bases left between them. The germline gives CDR1 SQVTM, CDR2 ANQGSEA. The CDR3 covers 11 residues. Note on this clonotype: Its antigen is unknown.

Study outcomes and limitations: Matches to VDJdb favored anti-spike CD8 responses and missed private and CD4 specificities.

The TCR originated in an adult who was a healthcare worker with PCR-confirmed SARS-CoV-2 infection or an uninfected control (not recorded which). The J gene is TRBJ1-2, the V gene TRBV29-1; D possibly corresponds to TRBD1 (6 bases). Specimen: whole blood. The CDR3 loop is CSVGGGHGYTF. The CDR3 DNA is TGCAGCGTTGGAGGGGGTCATGGCTACACCTTC.